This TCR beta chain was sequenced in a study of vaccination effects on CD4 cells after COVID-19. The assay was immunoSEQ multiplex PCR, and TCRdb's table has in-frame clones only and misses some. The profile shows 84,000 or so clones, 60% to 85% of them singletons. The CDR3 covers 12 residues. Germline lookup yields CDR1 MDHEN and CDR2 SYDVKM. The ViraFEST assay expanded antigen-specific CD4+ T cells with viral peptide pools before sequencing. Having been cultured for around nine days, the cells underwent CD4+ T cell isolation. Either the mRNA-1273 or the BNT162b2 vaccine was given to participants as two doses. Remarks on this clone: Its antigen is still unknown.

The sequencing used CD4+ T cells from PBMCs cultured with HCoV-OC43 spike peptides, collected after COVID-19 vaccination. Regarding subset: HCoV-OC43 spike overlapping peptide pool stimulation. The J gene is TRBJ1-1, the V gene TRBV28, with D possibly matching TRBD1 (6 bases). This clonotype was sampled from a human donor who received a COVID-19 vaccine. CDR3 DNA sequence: TGTGCTTCCCGGTTAGGGGGAACTGAAGCTTTCTTT. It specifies CASRLGGTEAFF.